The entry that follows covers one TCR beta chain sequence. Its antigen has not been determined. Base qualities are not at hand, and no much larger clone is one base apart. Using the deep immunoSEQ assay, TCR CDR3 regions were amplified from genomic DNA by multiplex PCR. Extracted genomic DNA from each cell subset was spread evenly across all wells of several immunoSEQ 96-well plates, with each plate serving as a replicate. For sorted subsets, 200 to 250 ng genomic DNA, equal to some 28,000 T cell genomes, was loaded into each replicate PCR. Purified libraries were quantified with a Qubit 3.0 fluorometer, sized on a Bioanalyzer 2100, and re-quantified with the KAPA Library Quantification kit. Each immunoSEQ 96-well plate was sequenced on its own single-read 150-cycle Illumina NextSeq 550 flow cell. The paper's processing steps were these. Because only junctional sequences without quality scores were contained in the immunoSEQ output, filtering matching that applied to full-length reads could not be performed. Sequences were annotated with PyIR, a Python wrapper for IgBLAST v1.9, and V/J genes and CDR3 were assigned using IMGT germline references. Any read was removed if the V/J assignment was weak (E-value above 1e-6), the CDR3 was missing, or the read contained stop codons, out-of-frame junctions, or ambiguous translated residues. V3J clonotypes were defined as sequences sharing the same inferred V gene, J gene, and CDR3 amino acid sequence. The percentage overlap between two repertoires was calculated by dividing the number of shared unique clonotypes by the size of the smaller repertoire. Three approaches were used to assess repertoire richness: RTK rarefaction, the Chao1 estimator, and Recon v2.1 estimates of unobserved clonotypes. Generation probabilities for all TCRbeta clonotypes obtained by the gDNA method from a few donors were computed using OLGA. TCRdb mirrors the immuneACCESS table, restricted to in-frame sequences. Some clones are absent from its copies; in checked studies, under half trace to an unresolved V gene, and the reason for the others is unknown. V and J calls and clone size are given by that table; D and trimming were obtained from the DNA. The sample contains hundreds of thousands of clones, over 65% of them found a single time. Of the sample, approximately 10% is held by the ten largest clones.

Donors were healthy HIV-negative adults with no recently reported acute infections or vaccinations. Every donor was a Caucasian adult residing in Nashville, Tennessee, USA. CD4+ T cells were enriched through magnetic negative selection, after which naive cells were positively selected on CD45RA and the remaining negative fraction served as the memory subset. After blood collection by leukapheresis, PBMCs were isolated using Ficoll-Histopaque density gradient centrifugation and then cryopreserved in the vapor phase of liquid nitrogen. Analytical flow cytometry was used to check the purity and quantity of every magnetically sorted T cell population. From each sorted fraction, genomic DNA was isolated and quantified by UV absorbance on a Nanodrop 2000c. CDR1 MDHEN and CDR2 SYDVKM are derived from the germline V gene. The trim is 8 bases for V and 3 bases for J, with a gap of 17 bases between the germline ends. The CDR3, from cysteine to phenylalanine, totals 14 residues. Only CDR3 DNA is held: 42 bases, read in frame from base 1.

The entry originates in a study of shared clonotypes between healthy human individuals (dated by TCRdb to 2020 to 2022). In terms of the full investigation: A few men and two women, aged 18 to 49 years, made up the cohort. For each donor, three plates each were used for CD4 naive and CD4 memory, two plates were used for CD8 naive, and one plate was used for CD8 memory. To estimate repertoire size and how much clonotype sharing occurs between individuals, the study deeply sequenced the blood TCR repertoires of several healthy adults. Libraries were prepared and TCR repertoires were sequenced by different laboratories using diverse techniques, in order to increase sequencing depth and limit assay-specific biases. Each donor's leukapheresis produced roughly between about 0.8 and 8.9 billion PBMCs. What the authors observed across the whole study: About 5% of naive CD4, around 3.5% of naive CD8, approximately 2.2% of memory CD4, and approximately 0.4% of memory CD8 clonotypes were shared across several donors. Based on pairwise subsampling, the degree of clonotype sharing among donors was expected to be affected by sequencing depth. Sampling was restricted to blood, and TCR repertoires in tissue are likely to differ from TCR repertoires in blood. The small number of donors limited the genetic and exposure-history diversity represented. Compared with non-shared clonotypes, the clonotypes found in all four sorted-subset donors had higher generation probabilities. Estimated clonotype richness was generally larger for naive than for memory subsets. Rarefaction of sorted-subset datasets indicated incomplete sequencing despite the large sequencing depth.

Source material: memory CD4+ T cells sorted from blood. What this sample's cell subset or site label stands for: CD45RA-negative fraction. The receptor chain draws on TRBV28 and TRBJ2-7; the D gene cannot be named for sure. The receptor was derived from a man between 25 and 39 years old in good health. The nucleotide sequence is TGTGCCAGCCTTCACCCGGGTTTGGTCTACGAGCAGTACTTC. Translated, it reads CASLHPGLVYEQYF.